This T cell receptor (beta chain) was sequenced in a study of STAT5B mutations in CD4+ large granular lymphocyte leukemia (dated by TCRdb to 2022 to 2024). Study-wide context: Among the healthy controls, the CDR3 'QG' motif was associated with a particular HLA allele. The study compared the TCRbeta repertoires of patients with CD4+ T-cell large granular lymphocyte leukemia against those of healthy blood donors. Flow cytometry on FACSCanto II or FACSVerse showed that the purified fractions were more than 95% pure among lymphocytes. Study-wide conclusions, independent of this receptor: Greater clonality appeared to be present in CD4-sorted patient repertoires than in healthy CD4+ repertoires, and the difference was retained after the putative leukemic clones were removed. The data were not HLA-matched, and the relatively small sample size could explain the higher clonality seen in CD4+ compared with CD8+ T-LGLL. Main leukemic clonotypes were private to each patient, although about a quarter of the main leukemic clonotypes were found at low frequency in the non-leukemic repertoires of other patients. TRBV06-family usage was enriched among the top patient clones (8/27) compared with healthy controls (2/35).

The healthy controls were 37 blood donors, and the buffy coats of these donors were supplied by the Finnish Red Cross blood service. All TCR-sequenced material derived from peripheral blood: patient blood samples and healthy donor buffy coats. Ficoll-Hypaque gradient centrifugation was used to isolate peripheral blood mononuclear cells. Magnetic purification was used to isolate CD4+ cells from the buffy coats of the healthy controls. The Gentra Puregene Cell and Tissue kit was used for genomic DNA extraction, and quantification was performed on a Qubit 2.0 fluorometer. About this clone: Its antigen specificity is not known. The record has no base qualities; no much larger clone is one base away.

The immunoSEQ assay at survey resolution was used to sequence TCRbeta rearrangements from genomic DNA. The study's processing was this. A lowest detectable productive clonotype frequency of 2.59 x 10-5 was observed in the TCR sequencing data. Only productive TCRbeta rearrangements, meaning sequences that were complete and in-frame, were kept for the analyses. Clonality for each sample was calculated as Simpson clonality in the immunoSEQ Analyzer version 3.0. Clones were grouped by frequency into very rare, small, medium, large (1-20%) or hyperexpanded (>20%) categories. Generation probabilities were estimated with OLGA 1.2.3, V-gene circos plots were made with VDJtools, specificities were searched in VDJdb, and CDR3 motifs were identified with GLIPH. Imported from immuneACCESS, the table was reduced by TCRdb to in-frame sequences with V and J called. These copies leave out some clones; in studies compared against another copy, an unresolved V gene accounts for under half, and the cause of the remainder is not known. Clone size and V and J calls were adopted from that table, with D and trimming inferred from the DNA. Counted in this sample were around 37,000 clones; approximately 72% of them appeared once. Jointly, the top ten make up approximately 0.53% of the sample.

The CDR3 has 13 amino acids, counting the end cysteine and phenylalanine. Only the CDR3 region is kept as DNA, spanning 39 bases read in frame from base 1. The junction carries 11 bases between V and J, which are trimmed by 5 bases and 4 bases respectively. The germline V gene supplies CDR1 KGHSH and CDR2 LQKENI. The chain uses TRBV18 and TRBJ2-5; TRBD2 could be the D gene, as 6 bases match. The sequencing sample was made of CD4+ T cells from blood buffy coats. This clonotype was sampled from a human donor in good health. The DNA sequence is given as TGTGCCAGCTCAGGCGGGGAGAGAGAGACCCAGTACTTC. This codes for CASSGGERETQYF.